This T cell receptor beta chain was retrieved from a study of shared clonotypes between healthy human individuals. The study, taken as a whole, reports: Tissue TCR repertoires likely differ from these blood-only repertoires.

The study enrolled healthy HIV-negative adults without recent acute infections or vaccinations as donors. CD4+ cells underwent separation, giving CD45RA+ naive and CD45RA-negative memory subsets. The CDR3 contains 15 residues. V shed 5 bases, J shed 7 bases, and the junction held 8 bases outside the gene matches. The germline V gene encodes CDR1 SEHNR and CDR2 FQNEAQ (reference sequence). Some clones are missing from TCRdb's copy, which holds only in-frame ones; the method was immunoSEQ multiplex PCR. The data hold under 750,000 clones, with roughly 72% observed a single time. About this clone itself: The antigen remains undetermined.

Material: memory CD4+ T cells sorted from blood. Subset meaning: CD45RA-negative fraction. V is TRBV7-9 and J is TRBJ2-1, with 10 bases fitting TRBD2. The receptor comes from a woman aged 25 to 45 in good health. In nucleotides, the CDR3 is TGTGCCAGCAGCCAGTTTAGCGGGAGGAGTAATGAGCAGTTCTTC. It encodes CASSQFSGRSNEQFF.